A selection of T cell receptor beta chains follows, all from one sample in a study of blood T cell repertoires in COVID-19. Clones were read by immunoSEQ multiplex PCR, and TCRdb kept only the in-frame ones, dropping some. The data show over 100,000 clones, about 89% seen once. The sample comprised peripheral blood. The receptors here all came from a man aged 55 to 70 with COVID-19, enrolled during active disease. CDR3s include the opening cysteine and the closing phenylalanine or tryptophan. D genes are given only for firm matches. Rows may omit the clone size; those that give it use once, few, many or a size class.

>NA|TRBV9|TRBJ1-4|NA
CASSPRLGGEKLFF
TGTGCCAGCAGCCCCCGGTTGGGAGGCGAAAAACTGTTTTTT
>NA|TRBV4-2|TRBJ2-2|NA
CASSQESSTNTYTGELFF
TGTGCCAGCAGCCAAGAAAGTAGCACCAATACTTACACCGGGGAGCTGTTTTTT
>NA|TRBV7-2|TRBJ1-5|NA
CASSLDTVQQHF
TGTGCCAGCAGCTTAGACACAGTCCAACAGCATTTT
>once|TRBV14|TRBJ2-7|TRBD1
CASSVWDRGEQYF
TGTGCCAGCAGCGTTTGGGACAGGGGCGAGCAGTACTTC
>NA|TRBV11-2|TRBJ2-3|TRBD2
CASSPKLAGVLTDTQYF
TGTGCCAGCAGCCCCAAGTTAGCGGGGGTGCTCACAGATACGCAGTATTTT
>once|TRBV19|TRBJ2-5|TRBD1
CASSIKGGGRETQYF
TGTGCCAGTAGTATAAAAGGGGGCGGCCGGGAGACCCAGTACTTC
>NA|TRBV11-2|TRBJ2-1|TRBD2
CASSLRAGALGTYNEQFF
TGTGCCAGCAGCTTAAGAGCGGGGGCCCTCGGCACCTACAATGAGCAGTTCTTC
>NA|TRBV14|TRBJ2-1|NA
CASSQLAHNEQFF
TGTGCCAGCAGCCAACTAGCCCACAATGAGCAGTTCTTC
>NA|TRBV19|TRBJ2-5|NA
CASSMREGETQYF
TGTGCCAGTAGTATGAGGGAAGGGGAGACCCAGTACTTC
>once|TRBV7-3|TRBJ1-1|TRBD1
CASSSGTGNTEAFF
TGTGCCAGCAGCTCAGGGACAGGGAACACTGAAGCTTTCTTT
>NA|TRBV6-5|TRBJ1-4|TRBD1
CASSYTGTGGGEKLFF
TGTGCCAGCAGTTACACTGGGACAGGGGGGGGTGAAAAACTGTTTTTT
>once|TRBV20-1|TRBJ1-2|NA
CIRRAGIGYTF
TGCATCAGAAGGGCAGGGATTGGCTACACCTTC
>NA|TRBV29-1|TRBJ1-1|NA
CSVEDLGTTNTEAFF
TGCAGCGTTGAAGATCTTGGGACAACGAACACTGAAGCTTTCTTT
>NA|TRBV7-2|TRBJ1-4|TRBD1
CASSSGGFNEKLFF
TGTGCCAGCAGCTCAGGGGGTTTCAATGAAAAACTGTTTTTT
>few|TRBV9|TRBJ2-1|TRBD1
CASSVGQGDLYNEQFF
TGTGCCAGCAGCGTAGGACAGGGGGACCTATACAATGAGCAGTTCTTC
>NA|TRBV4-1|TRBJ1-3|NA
CASSQDQTGNSGNTIYF
TGCGCCAGCAGCCAAGATCAAACAGGGAACTCTGGAAACACCATATATTTT
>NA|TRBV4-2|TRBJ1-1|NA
CASSQGEENTEAFF
TGTGCCAGCAGCCAAGGGGAGGAGAACACTGAAGCTTTCTTT
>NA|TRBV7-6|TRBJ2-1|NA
CASSSNRGNEQFF
TGTGCCAGCAGCTCAAATCGGGGCAATGAGCAGTTCTTC
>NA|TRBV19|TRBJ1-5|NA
CASSPGLNQPQHF
TGTGCCAGTAGCCCGGGTCTTAATCAGCCCCAGCATTTT
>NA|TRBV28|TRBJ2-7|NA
CASSLSLYEQYF
TGTGCCAGCAGTTTATCCCTCTACGAGCAGTACTTC
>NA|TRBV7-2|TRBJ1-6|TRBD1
CASSPGQASNSPLHF
TGTGCCAGCAGCCCGGGACAGGCTAGCAATTCACCCCTCCACTTT
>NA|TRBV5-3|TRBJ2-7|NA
CARSATVIVEQYF
TGTGCCAGAAGCGCAACAGTGATCGTCGAGCAGTACTTC
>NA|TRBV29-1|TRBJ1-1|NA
CSVEIVSGITEAFF
TGCAGCGTTGAAATTGTCTCAGGCATCACTGAAGCTTTCTTT
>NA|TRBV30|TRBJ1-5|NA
CAWSVTGQPQHF
TGTGCCTGGAGTGTAACGGGTCAGCCCCAGCATTTT
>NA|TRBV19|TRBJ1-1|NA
CASSISGNTEAFF
TGTGCCAGTAGTATCTCAGGGAACACTGAAGCTTTCTTT
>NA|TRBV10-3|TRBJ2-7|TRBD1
CATEGVAQGGEQYF
TGTGCCACCGAGGGGGTAGCACAGGGGGGCGAGCAGTACTTC
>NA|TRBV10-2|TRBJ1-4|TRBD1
CASSDRGLSNEKLFF
TGCGCCAGCAGTGACAGGGGGCTGTCTAATGAAAAACTGTTTTTT
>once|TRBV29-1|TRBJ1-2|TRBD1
CSVDTGDYGYTF
TGCAGCGTTGACACAGGGGACTATGGCTACACCTTC
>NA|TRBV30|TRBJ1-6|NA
CAWSVSGSYNSPLHF
TGTGCCTGGAGTGTTTCCGGCTCCTATAATTCACCCCTCCACTTT
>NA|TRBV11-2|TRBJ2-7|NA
CASSLATGSYEQYF
TGTGCCAGCAGCTTAGCAACAGGGTCCTACGAGCAGTACTTC
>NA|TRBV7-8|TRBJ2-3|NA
CASSPWEDTQYF
TGTGCCAGCAGCCCTTGGGAGGATACGCAGTATTTT
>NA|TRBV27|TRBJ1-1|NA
CASSLRTRSEAFF
TGTGCCAGCAGTCTTCGGACACGAAGTGAAGCTTTCTTT
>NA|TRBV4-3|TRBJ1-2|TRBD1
CASSQDFQGQGKNYGYTF
TGCGCCAGCAGCCAAGATTTCCAGGGACAGGGAAAAAACTATGGCTACACCTTC
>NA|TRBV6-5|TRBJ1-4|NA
CASSFKRGTNEKLFF
TGTGCCAGCAGTTTTAAGCGTGGAACTAATGAAAAACTGTTTTTT
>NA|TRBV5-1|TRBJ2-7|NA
CASSPSRAPVEQYF
TGCGCCAGCAGCCCCTCCAGGGCCCCAGTCGAGCAGTACTTC
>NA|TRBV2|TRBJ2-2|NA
CASMGAQNTGELFF
TGTGCCAGCATGGGGGCCCAGAACACCGGGGAGCTGTTTTTT
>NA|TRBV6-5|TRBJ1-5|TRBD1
CATTGTGYSNQPQHF
TGTGCCACTACTGGGACAGGTTATAGCAATCAGCCCCAGCATTTT
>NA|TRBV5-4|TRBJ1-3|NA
CASSLNVNTGNTIYF
TGTGCCAGCAGCTTGAACGTTAACACTGGAAACACCATATATTTT
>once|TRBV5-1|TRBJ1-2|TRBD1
CASSPPGQLYGYTF
TGCGCCAGCAGTCCTCCGGGACAGCTCTATGGCTACACCTTC
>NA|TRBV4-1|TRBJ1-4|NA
CASSQGEGGEKLFF
TGCGCCAGCAGCCAAGGGGAGGGGGGAGAAAAACTGTTTTTT
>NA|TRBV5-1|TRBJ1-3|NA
CASTLGSGGNTIYF
TGCGCCAGCACCTTGGGCTCGGGTGGAAACACCATATATTTT
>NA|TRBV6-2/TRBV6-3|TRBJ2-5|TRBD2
CASSYGAGGLQETQYF
TGTGCCAGCAGTTACGGCGCGGGGGGGCTGCAAGAGACCCAGTACTTC
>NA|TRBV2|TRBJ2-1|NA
CASSGLAGDEQFF
TGTGCCAGCAGTGGGCTAGCTGGGGATGAGCAGTTCTTC
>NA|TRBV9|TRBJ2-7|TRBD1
CASSASGTAYEQYF
TGTGCCAGCAGCGCGTCCGGGACAGCCTACGAGCAGTACTTC
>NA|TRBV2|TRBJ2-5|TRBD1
CASRTGYQETQYF
TGTGCCAGCAGGACAGGGTACCAAGAGACCCAGTACTTC
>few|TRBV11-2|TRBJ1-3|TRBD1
CASSSNRGGNTIYF
TGTGCCAGCAGTTCGAACAGGGGTGGAAACACCATATATTTT
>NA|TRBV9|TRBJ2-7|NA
CASSVGQSSYEQYF
TGTGCCAGCAGCGTAGGACAGAGCTCCTACGAGCAGTACTTC
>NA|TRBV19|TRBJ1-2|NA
CASSIVEGARWGYGYTF
TGTGCCAGTAGTATAGTAGAAGGGGCCCGATGGGGCTATGGCTACACCTTC
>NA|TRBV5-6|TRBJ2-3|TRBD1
CASSRQGVDTQYF
TGTGCCAGCAGCCGACAGGGGGTAGATACGCAGTATTTT
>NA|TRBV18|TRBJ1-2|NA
CASSLAKPTSRGRYGYTF
TGTGCCAGCTCACTCGCCAAACCAACAAGCAGGGGAAGATATGGCTACACCTTC
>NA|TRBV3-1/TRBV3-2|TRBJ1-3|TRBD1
CASSQQGDSGNTIYF
TGTGCCAGCAGCCAGCAGGGGGACTCTGGAAACACCATATATTTT
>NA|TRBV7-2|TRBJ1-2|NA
CASSSYQGNRATF
TGTGCCAGCAGCTCCTATCAGGGCAATAGAGCCACCTTC
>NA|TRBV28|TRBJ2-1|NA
CASSLGHLGQFF
TGTGCCAGCAGTTTGGGCCATCTGGGGCAGTTCTTC
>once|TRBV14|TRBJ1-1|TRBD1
CASSQVRGQGRTEAFF
TGTGCCAGCAGCCAAGTGCGGGGACAGGGGAGAACTGAAGCTTTCTTT
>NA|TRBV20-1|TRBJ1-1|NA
CSASGGTGYPEAFF
TGCAGTGCTAGTGGGGGTACAGGGTATCCTGAAGCTTTCTTT